This TCR beta chain was captured by sequencing in a study of STAT3 mutations in large granular lymphocyte leukemia. Study-wide context: Roughly 37% of treated T-LGLL patients showed hematologic response to immunosuppression.

Notes on the study in general: Every T-cell large granular lymphocyte leukemia patient had at least one immunodominant TCR beta clonotype.

Average productive template count per sample was around 43,000. Profiling relied on immunoSEQ multiplex PCR, and the TCRdb table lists in-frame clones only, not all of them. There are 40,000 to 50,000 clones in the sample; 80% to 90% occur only once, and approximately 0.39% lies in the top ten. As for this clone: Its antigen is not known.

The CDR3 is 13 residues long. The germline CDR1 and CDR2 sequences are LNHDA and SQIVND (reference sequence). V lost 10 bases and J 3 bases, leaving 12 bases between the germline ends. What was sequenced was PBMCs. This receptor was identified in a human donor with T large granular lymphocyte leukemia. Some clones in this sample may be carry-over from other donors' samples. The V call is TRBV19, the J call TRBJ1-4; TRBD1 might be the D (5 bases). CDR3 region: CATSEGANEKLFF. The CDR3, as DNA: TGTGCCACCTCGGAAGGGGCTAATGAAAAACTGTTTTTT.